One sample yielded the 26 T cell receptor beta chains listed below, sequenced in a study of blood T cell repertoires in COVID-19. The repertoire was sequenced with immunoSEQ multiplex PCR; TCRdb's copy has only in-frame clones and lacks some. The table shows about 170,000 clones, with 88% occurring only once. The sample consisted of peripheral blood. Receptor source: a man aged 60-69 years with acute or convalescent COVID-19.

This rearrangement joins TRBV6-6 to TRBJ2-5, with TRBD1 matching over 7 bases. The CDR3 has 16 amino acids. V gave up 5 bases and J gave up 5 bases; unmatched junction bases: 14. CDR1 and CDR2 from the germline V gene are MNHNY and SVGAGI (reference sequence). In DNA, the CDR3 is TGTGCCAGCAGTAAGCCTGGGTGGCAGGGGGTCGAGACCCAGTACTTC. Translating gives CASSKPGWQGVETQYF.

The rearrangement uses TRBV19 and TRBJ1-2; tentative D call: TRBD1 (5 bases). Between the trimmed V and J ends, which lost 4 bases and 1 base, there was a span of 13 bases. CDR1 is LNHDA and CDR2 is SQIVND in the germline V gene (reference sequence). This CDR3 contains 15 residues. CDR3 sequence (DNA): TGTGCCAGTAGTACCCCGGGACTGCATAACTATGGCTACACCTTC. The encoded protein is CASSTPGLHNYGYTF. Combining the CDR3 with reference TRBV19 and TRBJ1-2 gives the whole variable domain DGGITQSPKYLFRKEGQNVTLSCEQNLNHDAMYWYRQDPGQGLRLIYYSQIVNDFQKGDIAEGYSVSREKKESFPLTVTSAQKNPTAFYLCASSTPGLHNYGYTFGSGTRLTVV.

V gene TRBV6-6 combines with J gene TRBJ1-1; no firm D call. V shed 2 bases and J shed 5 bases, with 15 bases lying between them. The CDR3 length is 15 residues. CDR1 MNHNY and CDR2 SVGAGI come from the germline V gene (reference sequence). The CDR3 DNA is TGTGCCAGCAGTTACATCGCCCAGGTTGTGACTGAAGCTTTCTTT. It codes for CASSYIAQVVTEAFF.

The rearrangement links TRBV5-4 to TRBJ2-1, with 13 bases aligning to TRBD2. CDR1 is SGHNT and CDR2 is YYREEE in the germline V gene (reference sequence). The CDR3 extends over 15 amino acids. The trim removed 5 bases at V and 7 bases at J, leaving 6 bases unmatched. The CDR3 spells CASRAGLAGENEQFF. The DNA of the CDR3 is TGTGCCAGCAGAGCTGGACTAGCGGGAGAGAATGAGCAGTTCTTC. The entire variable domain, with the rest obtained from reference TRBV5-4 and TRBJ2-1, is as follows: ETGVTQSPTHLIKTRGQQVTLRCSSQSGHNTVSWYQQALGQGPQFIFQYYREEENGRGNFPPRFSGLQFPNYSSELNVNALELDDSALYLCASRAGLAGENEQFFGPGTRLTVL.

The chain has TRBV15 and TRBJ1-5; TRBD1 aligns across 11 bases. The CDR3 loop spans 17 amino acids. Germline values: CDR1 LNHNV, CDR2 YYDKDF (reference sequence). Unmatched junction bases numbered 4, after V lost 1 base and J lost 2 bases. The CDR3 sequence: CATSRVWTGGGNQPQHF. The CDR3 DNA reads TGTGCCACCAGCAGAGTATGGACAGGGGGCGGCAATCAGCCCCAGCATTTT.

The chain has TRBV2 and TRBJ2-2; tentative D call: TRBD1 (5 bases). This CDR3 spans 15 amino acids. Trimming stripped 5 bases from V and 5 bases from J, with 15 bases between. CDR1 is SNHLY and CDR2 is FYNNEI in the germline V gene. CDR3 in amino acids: CASSIIRVRTGELFF. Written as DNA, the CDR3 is TGTGCCAGCAGTATAATCAGGGTCCGGACCGGGGAGCTGTTTTTT.

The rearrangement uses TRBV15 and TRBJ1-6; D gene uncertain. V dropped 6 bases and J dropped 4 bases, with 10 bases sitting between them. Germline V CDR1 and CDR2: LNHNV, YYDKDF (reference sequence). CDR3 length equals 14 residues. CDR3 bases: TGTGCCACCAGTACCGCGGGGTATAATTCACCCCTCCACTTT. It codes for CATSTAGYNSPLHF.

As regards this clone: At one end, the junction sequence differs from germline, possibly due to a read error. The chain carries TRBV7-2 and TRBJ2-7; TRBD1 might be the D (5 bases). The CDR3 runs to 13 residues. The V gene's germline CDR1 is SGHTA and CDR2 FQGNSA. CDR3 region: CASTLGASYEQYF. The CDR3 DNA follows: TGTGCCAGCACCTTAGGGGCGAGCTACGAGCAGTACTTC.

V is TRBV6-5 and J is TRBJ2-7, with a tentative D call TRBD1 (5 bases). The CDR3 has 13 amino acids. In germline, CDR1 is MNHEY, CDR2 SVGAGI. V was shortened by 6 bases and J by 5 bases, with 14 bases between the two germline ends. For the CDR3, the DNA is TGTGCCAGCAGGGTAGTGGGCAGGGACGAGCAGTACGTC. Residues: CASRVVGRDEQYV.

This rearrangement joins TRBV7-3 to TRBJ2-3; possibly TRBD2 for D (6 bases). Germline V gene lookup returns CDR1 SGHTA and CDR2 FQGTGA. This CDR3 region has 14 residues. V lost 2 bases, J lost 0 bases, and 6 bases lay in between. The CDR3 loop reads CASSLAGSTDTQYF. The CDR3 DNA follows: TGTGCCAGCAGCTTAGCGGGGAGCACAGATACGCAGTATTTT.

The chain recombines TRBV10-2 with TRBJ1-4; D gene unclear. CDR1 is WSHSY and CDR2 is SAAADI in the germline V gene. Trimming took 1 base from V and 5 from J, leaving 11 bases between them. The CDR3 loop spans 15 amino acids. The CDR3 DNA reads TGCGCCAGCAGTGAGTTCTGGGGAGGGAATGAAAAACTGTTTTTT. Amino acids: CASSEFWGGNEKLFF.

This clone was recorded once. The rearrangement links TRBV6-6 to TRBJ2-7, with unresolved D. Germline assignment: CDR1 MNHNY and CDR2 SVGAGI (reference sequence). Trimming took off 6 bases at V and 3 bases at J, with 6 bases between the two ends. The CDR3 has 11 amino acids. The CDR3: CASSPSYEQYF. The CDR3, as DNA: TGTGCCAGCAGCCCGAGCTACGAGCAGTACTTC.

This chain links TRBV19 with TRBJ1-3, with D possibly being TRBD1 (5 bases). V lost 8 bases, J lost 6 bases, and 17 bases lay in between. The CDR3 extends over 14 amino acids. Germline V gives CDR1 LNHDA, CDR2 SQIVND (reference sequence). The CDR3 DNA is TGTGCCAGTTCAAGGGGAAGCGATGAAAACACCATATATTTT. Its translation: CASSRGSDENTIYF.

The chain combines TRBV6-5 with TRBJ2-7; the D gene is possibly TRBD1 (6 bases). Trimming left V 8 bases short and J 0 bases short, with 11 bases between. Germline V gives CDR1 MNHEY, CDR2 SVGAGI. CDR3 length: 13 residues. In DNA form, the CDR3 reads TGTGCCAGCCAGAGACAGGACTCCTACGAGCAGTACGTC. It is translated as CASQRQDSYEQYV.

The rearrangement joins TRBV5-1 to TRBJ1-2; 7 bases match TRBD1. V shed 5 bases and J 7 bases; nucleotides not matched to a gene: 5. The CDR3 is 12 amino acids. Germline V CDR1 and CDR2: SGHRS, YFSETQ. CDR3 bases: TGCGCCAGCAGTAGAGGGGGCGTTGGCTACACCTTC. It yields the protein CASSRGGVGYTF.

The CDR3 reads CASSPYGSSGNTIYF. The DNA for the CDR3 is TGTGCCAGCAGCCCCTACGGGAGCTCTGGAAACACCATATATTTT. This rearrangement joins TRBV7-2 to TRBJ1-3, with D unresolved. CDR3 length: 15 amino acids. Per germline, CDR1 SGHTA and CDR2 FQGNSA. Trimming took off 5 bases at V and 0 bases at J, with 11 bases between the two ends.

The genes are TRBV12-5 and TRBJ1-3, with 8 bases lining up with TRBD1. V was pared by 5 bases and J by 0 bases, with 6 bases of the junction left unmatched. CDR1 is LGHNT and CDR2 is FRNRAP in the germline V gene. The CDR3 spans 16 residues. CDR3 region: CASGPQDRVSGNTIYF. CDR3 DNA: TGTGCTAGTGGTCCGCAGGACAGGGTCTCTGGAAACACCATATATTTT.

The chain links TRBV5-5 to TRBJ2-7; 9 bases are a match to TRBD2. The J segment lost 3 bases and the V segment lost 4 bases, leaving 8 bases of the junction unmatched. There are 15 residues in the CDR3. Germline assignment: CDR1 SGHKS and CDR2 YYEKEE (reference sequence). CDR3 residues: CASSAGTSFIYEQYF. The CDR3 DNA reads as TGTGCCAGCAGCGCCGGGACTAGCTTCATCTACGAGCAGTACTTC. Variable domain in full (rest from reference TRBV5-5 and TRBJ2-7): DAGVTQSPTHLIKTRGQQVTLRCSPISGHKSVSWYQQVLGQGPQFIFQYYEKEERGRGNFPDRFSARQFPNYSSELNVNALLLGDSALYLCASSAGTSFIYEQYFGPGTRLTVT.

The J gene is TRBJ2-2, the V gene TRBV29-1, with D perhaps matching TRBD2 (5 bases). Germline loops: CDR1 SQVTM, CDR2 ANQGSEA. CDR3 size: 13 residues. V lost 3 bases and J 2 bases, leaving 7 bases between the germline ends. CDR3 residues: CSVDEGNTGELFF. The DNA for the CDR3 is TGCAGCGTTGACGAGGGTAACACCGGGGAGCTGTTTTTT.

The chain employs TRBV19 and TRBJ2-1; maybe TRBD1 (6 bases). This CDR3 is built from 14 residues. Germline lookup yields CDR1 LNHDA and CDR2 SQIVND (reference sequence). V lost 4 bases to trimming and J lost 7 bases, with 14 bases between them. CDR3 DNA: TGTGCCAGTAGTAATGGGGGCACGAAAAATGAGCAGTTCTTC. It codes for CASSNGGTKNEQFF.

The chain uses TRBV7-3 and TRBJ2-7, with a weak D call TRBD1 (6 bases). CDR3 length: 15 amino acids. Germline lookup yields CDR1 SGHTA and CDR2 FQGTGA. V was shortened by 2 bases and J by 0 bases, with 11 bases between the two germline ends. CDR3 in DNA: TGTGCCAGCAGCTTAGCAGGGGTGAGCTCCTACGAGCAGTACTTC. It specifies CASSLAGVSSYEQYF.

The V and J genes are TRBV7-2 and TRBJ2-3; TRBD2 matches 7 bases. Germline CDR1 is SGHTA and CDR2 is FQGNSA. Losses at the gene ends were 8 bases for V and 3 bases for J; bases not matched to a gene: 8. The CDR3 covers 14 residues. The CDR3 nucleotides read TGTGCCAGCGCCCGGGGGGTAAGGACAGATACGCAGTATTTT. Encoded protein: CASARGVRTDTQYF.

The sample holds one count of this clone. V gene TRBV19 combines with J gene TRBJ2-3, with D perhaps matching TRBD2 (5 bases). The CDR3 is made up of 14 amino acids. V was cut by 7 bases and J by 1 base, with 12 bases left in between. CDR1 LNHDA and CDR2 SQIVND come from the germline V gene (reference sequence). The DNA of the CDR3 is TGTGCCAGTACCGAGGGAACTCGCACAGATACGCAGTATTTT. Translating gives CASTEGTRTDTQYF.

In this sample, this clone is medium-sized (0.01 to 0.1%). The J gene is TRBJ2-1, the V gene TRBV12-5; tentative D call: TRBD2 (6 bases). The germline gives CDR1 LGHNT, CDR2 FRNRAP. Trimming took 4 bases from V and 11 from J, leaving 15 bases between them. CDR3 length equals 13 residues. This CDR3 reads CASGSLAGLQQFF. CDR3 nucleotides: TGTGCTAGTGGTTCCCTCGCGGGGCTTCAGCAGTTCTTC.

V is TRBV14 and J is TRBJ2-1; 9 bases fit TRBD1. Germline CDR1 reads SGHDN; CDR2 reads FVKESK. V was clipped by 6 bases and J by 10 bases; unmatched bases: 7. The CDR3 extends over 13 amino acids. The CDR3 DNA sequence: TGTGCCAGCAGAAAGACAGGGGGTAAGGAGCAGTTCTTC. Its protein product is CASRKTGGKEQFF.

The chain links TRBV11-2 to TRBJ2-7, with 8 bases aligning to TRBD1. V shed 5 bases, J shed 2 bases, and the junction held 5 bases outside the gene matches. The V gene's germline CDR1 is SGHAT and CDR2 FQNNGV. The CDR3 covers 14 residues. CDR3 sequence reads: CASSPGQGPYEQYF. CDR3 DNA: TGTGCCAGCAGCCCCGGACAGGGACCCTACGAGCAGTACTTC.